Listed below are T cell receptor beta chains from one sample, sequenced in a study of cytomegalovirus exposure and HLA in healthy donors. Only in-frame clones appear in the TCRdb table, and some are missing; sequencing was by immunoSEQ multiplex PCR. The sample lists roughly 190,000 clones; roughly 73% were seen once. The sequenced material came from PBMCs. The source of these receptors is a woman younger than 45 in good health and CMV-seronegative. The conserved cysteine and the conserved F or W are not part of the CDR3 here. Each record gives: clone size, V gene, D gene, J gene, CDR3 protein. A D gene is named only where the DNA matches it firmly. Only some rows state a clone size, as once, few, many or a class for expanded clones.

abundance: .
v_gene: TRBV7-7
d_gene: .
j_gene: TRBJ2-7
CDR3aa: ASSLDRGPHYEQY

abundance: .
v_gene: TRBV4-1
d_gene: .
j_gene: TRBJ1-1
CDR3aa: ASSQVGTQWEVAF

abundance: .
v_gene: TRBV11-1
d_gene: TRBD1
j_gene: TRBJ2-7
CDR3aa: ASSFLRDRYHEQY

abundance: once
v_gene: TRBV4-3
d_gene: .
j_gene: TRBJ1-2
CDR3aa: ASSPEERAWGYGYT

abundance: .
v_gene: TRBV19
d_gene: TRBD2
j_gene: TRBJ2-2
CDR3aa: ASSILAGKNTGELF

abundance: .
v_gene: TRBV29-1
d_gene: TRBD1
j_gene: TRBJ1-5
CDR3aa: SVITGGHGNQPQH

abundance: .
v_gene: TRBV4-2
d_gene: .
j_gene: TRBJ2-2
CDR3aa: ASSQTKILNTGELF

abundance: .
v_gene: TRBV19
d_gene: .
j_gene: TRBJ2-1
CDR3aa: ASSIAPSSYNEQF

abundance: once
v_gene: TRBV5-1
d_gene: TRBD2
j_gene: TRBJ2-1
CDR3aa: ASSLEGTSYNEQF

abundance: few
v_gene: TRBV25-1
d_gene: .
j_gene: TRBJ2-2
CDR3aa: ASSEYSGYTGELF

abundance: .
v_gene: TRBV7-9
d_gene: .
j_gene: TRBJ2-5
CDR3aa: ASSPGDRLGETQY

abundance: .
v_gene: TRBV18
d_gene: .
j_gene: TRBJ1-1
CDR3aa: ASSKGQERWNTEAF

abundance: few
v_gene: TRBV30
d_gene: .
j_gene: TRBJ1-2
CDR3aa: AWSPVRVGGYT

abundance: .
v_gene: TRBV9
d_gene: TRBD2
j_gene: TRBJ2-1
CDR3aa: ASSVTTLTSSSYNEQF

abundance: .
v_gene: TRBV27
d_gene: .
j_gene: TRBJ2-5
CDR3aa: ASRNSGYQETQY

abundance: .
v_gene: TRBV9
d_gene: .
j_gene: TRBJ2-7
CDR3aa: ASSVNTDSYEQY

abundance: few
v_gene: TRBV29-1
d_gene: .
j_gene: TRBJ1-2
CDR3aa: SVEDSRAGGYT